These 25 T cell receptor beta chains originate from one sample sequenced in a study of blood T cell repertoires in COVID-19. Assay: immunoSEQ multiplex PCR; the TCRdb copy retains only in-frame clones and omits some. The sample includes 190,000 or so clones, roughly 94% of them seen just once. The sequencing sample was made of peripheral blood. These receptor sequences come from a man aged 25 to 45 with COVID-19, enrolled during active disease.

The chain uses TRBV5-1 and TRBJ2-3; no reliable D call. Germline CDR1 SGHRS, CDR2 YFSETQ. Trimming stripped 4 bases from V and 2 bases from J, with 8 bases between. This CDR3 comprises 13 residues. In DNA form, the CDR3 reads TGCGCCAGCAGCGCCGGGTACACAGATACGCAGTATTTT. As protein: CASSAGYTDTQYF.

The chain uses TRBV5-1 and TRBJ2-2; TRBD1 agrees at 7 bases. This CDR3 is 15 amino acids long. Germline CDR1 and CDR2: SGHRS and YFSETQ. J lost 6 bases, V lost 4 bases, and 9 bases had no gene match. The CDR3 sequence is CASSPAETGSGELFF. The CDR3 nucleotides are TGCGCCAGCAGCCCCGCGGAGACAGGGTCCGGGGAGCTGTTTTTT.

The chain recombines TRBV3-1 (or the pseudogene TRBV3-2) with TRBJ2-3, with 7 bases aligning to TRBD2. CDR3 length equals 15 residues. Losses at the gene ends were 3 bases for V and 10 bases for J; bases not matched to a gene: 13. Per germline, CDR1 LGHDT and CDR2 YNNKEL (reference sequence). DNA for the CDR3: TGTGCCAGCAGCCAGAGCGGGGCCCTGCCAGGGTCGCAGTATTTT. Encoded protein: CASSQSGALPGSQYF.

The V and J genes are TRBV11-2 and TRBJ1-1; D perhaps matches TRBD1 (5 bases). CDR1 SGHAT and CDR2 FQNNGV come from the germline V gene. This CDR3 region has 19 residues. The V and J ends lost 1 base and 1 base respectively, with 22 bases between them. As DNA, the CDR3 is TGTGCCAGCAGCTTAGGGGTTTGGCTACCGGGGGGGAGGAACACTGAAGCTTTCTTT. Translated, it gives CASSLGVWLPGGRNTEAFF.

The V and J genes are TRBV11-2 and TRBJ1-4; D is possibly TRBD1 (5 bases). Trimming removed 1 base from V and 2 bases from J, with 11 bases in between. The CDR3 consists of 16 residues. Germline V lookup: CDR1 SGHAT, CDR2 FQNNGV. The CDR3 loop reads CASSLGTGVTNEKLFF. CDR3 sequence (DNA): TGTGCCAGCAGCTTAGGGACGGGGGTGACTAATGAAAAACTGTTTTTT. Filled out from reference TRBV11-2 and TRBJ1-4, the complete variable domain reads EAGVAQSPRYKIIEKRQSVAFWCNPISGHATLYWYQQILGQGPKLLIQFQNNGVVDDSQLPKDRFSAERLKGVDSTLKIQPAKLEDSAVYLCASSLGTGVTNEKLFFGSGTQLSVL.

The genes are TRBV7-9 and TRBJ1-1; D might be TRBD1 (6 bases). CDR1 and CDR2 from the germline V gene are SEHNR and FQNEAQ (reference sequence). The CDR3 extends over 14 amino acids. V was trimmed by 1 base and J by 4 bases, leaving 10 bases between them. The CDR3 region has the DNA TGTGCCAGCAGCTTAGTTCAGGGGAGCACTGAAGCTTTCTTT. Amino acids: CASSLVQGSTEAFF.

This clone was counted a single time. The chain uses TRBV19 and TRBJ2-1; 7 bases map to TRBD2. The V gene's germline CDR1 is LNHDA and CDR2 SQIVND (reference sequence). V lost 9 bases, J lost 9 bases, and 17 bases stayed unmatched. The CDR3 totals 15 residues. CDR3 sequence (DNA): TGTGCCAGCCGGTCCCGACGTCCTAGCGGAGGTGAGCAGTTCTTC. Its protein product is CASRSRRPSGGEQFF.

The chain is built from TRBV6-5 and TRBJ1-1; TRBD1 matches 9 bases. Germline CDR1 and CDR2: MNHEY and SVGAGI. V dropped 8 bases and J dropped 3; count of bases not matched to a gene: 10. The CDR3 length is 15 residues. The CDR3 loop reads CASEKTGGADTEAFF. In DNA, the CDR3 is TGTGCCAGCGAAAAGACAGGGGGAGCGGACACTGAAGCTTTCTTT.

The rearrangement links TRBV3-1 (or the pseudogene TRBV3-2) to TRBJ1-1; 12 bases match TRBD1. Trimming removed 4 bases from V and 4 bases from J; junction bases left unmatched: 7. Looked up from germline, CDR1 is LGHDT and CDR2 is YNNKEL (reference sequence). This CDR3 contains 16 residues. In nucleotides, the CDR3 is TGTGCCAGCAGCCGGGCCGGGACAGGGGGCGGCACTGAAGCTTTCTTT. Translated: CASSRAGTGGGTEAFF.

This clone was recorded only once. This chain links TRBV3-1 (or the pseudogene TRBV3-2) with TRBJ2-7, with TRBD2 as a possible D gene (6 bases). Trimming left V 4 bases short and J 6 bases short, with 13 bases between. Per germline, CDR1 LGHDT and CDR2 YNNKEL (reference sequence). This CDR3 is built from 13 residues. CDR3 region: CASSLSTSGEQYF. DNA for the CDR3: TGTGCCAGCAGCCTCTCGACTAGTGGCGAGCAGTACTTC.

This clone was seen once. This sequence joins TRBV11-2 and TRBJ1-1; 7 nucleotides line up with TRBD1. V shed 1 base, J shed 2 bases, and the junction held 4 bases outside the gene matches. The CDR3 covers 15 residues. Germline V gives CDR1 SGHAT, CDR2 FQNNGV. The CDR3, as DNA: TGTGCCAGCAGCTTAGTATCAGGGGGAAACACTGAAGCTTTCTTT. Translated, it gives CASSLVSGGNTEAFF.

The V gene is TRBV27, the J gene TRBJ1-3, with a tentative D call TRBD1 (5 bases). V was clipped by 0 bases and J by 0 bases, with 9 bases between them. Germline values: CDR1 MNHEY, CDR2 SMNVEV (reference sequence). The length of the CDR3 is 16 residues. The CDR3 nucleotides are TGTGCCAGCAGTTTATCGGCAGGGCCCTCTGGAAACACCATATATTTT. Amino acid sequence: CASSLSAGPSGNTIYF.

This clone was counted a few times. V usage is TRBV5-1 and J usage is TRBJ2-3; maybe TRBD2 (5 bases). CDR1 SGHRS and CDR2 YFSETQ come from the germline V gene. V was shortened by 9 bases and J by 2 bases, with 19 bases between the two germline ends. The CDR3 is made up of 15 amino acids. CDR3 in amino acids: CATKILASDTDTQYF. The CDR3 DNA reads TGCGCCACCAAAATTTTAGCGTCTGACACAGATACGCAGTATTTT.

The chain joins TRBV7-9 to TRBJ2-7, with 7 bases fitting TRBD1. V lost 5 bases, J lost 0 bases, and 4 bases stayed unmatched. This CDR3 is 14 amino acids long. Germline CDR1 SEHNR, CDR2 FQNEAQ (reference sequence). The CDR3 protein is CASSEGQSSYEQYF. In DNA form, the CDR3 reads TGTGCCAGCAGCGAGGGACAGAGCTCCTACGAGCAGTACTTC. Looking up the rest from reference TRBV7-9 and TRBJ2-7 gives the full variable domain: DTGVSQNPRHKITKRGQNVTFRCDPISEHNRLYWYRQTLGQGPEFLTYFQNEAQLEKSRLLSDRFSAERPKGSFSTLEIQRTEQGDSAMYLCASSEGQSSYEQYFGPGTRLTVT.

The chain couples TRBV27 to TRBJ2-3; TRBD1 matches 7 bases. This CDR3 region has 13 residues. V lost 5 bases, J lost 10 bases, and 9 bases stayed unmatched. Per the germline V gene, CDR1 is MNHEY and CDR2 is SMNVEV (reference sequence). The CDR3 sequence: CASSARQGPPQYF. DNA of the CDR3: TGTGCCAGCAGTGCCAGACAGGGCCCACCGCAGTATTTT.

The chain is built from TRBV19 and TRBJ2-1; possible D gene TRBD1, 5 bases. V lost 5 bases and J lost 7, with 12 bases in between. Per germline, CDR1 LNHDA and CDR2 SQIVND (reference sequence). The CDR3 totals 13 residues. The CDR3 spells CASSVSSGNEQFF. The CDR3 DNA sequence: TGTGCCAGTAGTGTGAGTTCAGGGAATGAGCAGTTCTTC. Looking up the rest from reference TRBV19 and TRBJ2-1 gives the full variable domain: DGGITQSPKYLFRKEGQNVTLSCEQNLNHDAMYWYRQDPGQGLRLIYYSQIVNDFQKGDIAEGYSVSREKKESFPLTVTSAQKNPTAFYLCASSVSSGNEQFFGPGTRLTVL.

The rearrangement links TRBV6-5 to TRBJ1-5; the D gene is possibly TRBD1 (5 bases). This CDR3 has 15 residues. Germline-derived CDR1 and CDR2 are MNHEY and SVGAGI. Trimming took off 6 bases at V and 0 bases at J, with 12 bases between the two ends. The CDR3 is CASRSQEYSNQPQHF. DNA of the CDR3: TGTGCCAGCAGATCACAGGAGTATAGCAATCAGCCCCAGCATTTT.

The chain uses TRBV3-1 (or the pseudogene TRBV3-2) and TRBJ1-4; 8 positions match TRBD1. Germline-derived CDR1 and CDR2 are LGHDT and YNNKEL (reference sequence). J was trimmed by 5 bases and V by 4 bases; bases with no gene match: 9. This CDR3 has 16 residues. The CDR3 DNA sequence: TGTGCCAGCAGCCCTGAGAGGACAGGGTGGAATGAAAAACTGTTTTTT. This sequence encodes CASSPERTGWNEKLFF.

This rearrangement joins TRBV9 to TRBJ2-2, with D tentatively TRBD2 (6 bases). Germline V gives CDR1 SGDLS, CDR2 YYNGEE. CDR3 length: 13 amino acids. The germline V and J ends were trimmed by 3 bases and 5 bases, with 8 bases remaining between them. CDR3 in amino acids: CASSDGGTGELFF. CDR3 DNA sequence: TGTGCCAGCAGCGATGGGGGGACCGGGGAGCTGTTTTTT.

The chain combines TRBV6-4 with TRBJ1-1, with 8 bases lining up with TRBD1. CDR1 MRHNA and CDR2 SNTAGT come from the germline V gene. J lost 5 bases, V lost 5 bases, and 4 bases had no gene match. The CDR3 covers 13 residues. The chain's CDR3 is CASSQDRVTEAFF. CDR3 bases: TGTGCCAGCAGTCAGGACAGGGTGACTGAAGCTTTCTTT.

V is TRBV19 and J is TRBJ1-1; 10 positions agree with TRBD1. The length of the CDR3 is 15 residues. In germline, CDR1 is LNHDA, CDR2 SQIVND (reference sequence). The ends lost 5 bases at V and 4 bases at J; junction bases unmatched: 7. The DNA of the CDR3 is TGTGCCAGTAGTGCCCGACAGGGGGCTTTCACTGAAGCTTTCTTT. Its protein is CASSARQGAFTEAFF.

This clone was detected a few times. J is TRBJ2-7 and V is TRBV2; D might be TRBD1 (5 bases). V gave up 3 bases and J gave up 5 bases, with 11 bases separating them. Germline loops: CDR1 SNHLY, CDR2 FYNNEI. The CDR3 loop spans 13 amino acids. In DNA, the CDR3 is TGTGCCAGCAGTGAGGGGCTAGTCCACGAGCAGTACTTC. It encodes CASSEGLVHEQYF. Filled out from reference TRBV2 and TRBJ2-7, the complete variable domain reads EPEVTQTPSHQVTQMGQEVILRCVPISNHLYFYWYRQILGQKVEFLVSFYNNEISEKSEIFDDQFSVERPDGSNFTLKIRSTKLEDSAMYFCASSEGLVHEQYFGPGTRLTVT.

V is TRBV7-2 and J is TRBJ2-5; no clear D. Germline CDR1 SGHTA, CDR2 FQGNSA. The CDR3 has 16 residues. Trimming shortened V by 0 bases and J by 1 base, and 12 bases separated the two germline ends. The chain's CDR3 is CASSLAGSFFQETQYF. DNA for the CDR3: TGTGCCAGCAGCTTAGCTGGCTCCTTTTTCCAAGAGACCCAGTACTTC. Variable domain in full (rest from reference TRBV7-2 and TRBJ2-5): GAGVSQSPSNKVTEKGKDVELRCDPISGHTALYWYRQSLGQGLEFLIYFQGNSAPDKSGLPSDRFSAERTGGSVSTLTIQRTQQEDSAVYLCASSLAGSFFQETQYFGPGTRLLVL.

The chain carries TRBV18 and TRBJ2-5; no clear D. The CDR3 is made up of 13 amino acids. Germline assignment: CDR1 KGHSH and CDR2 LQKENI. Trimming shortened V by 1 base and J by 2 bases, and 5 bases separated the two germline ends. The CDR3 nucleotides read TGTGCCAGCTCACCACAGCTACAAGAGACCCAGTACTTC. Protein product: CASSPQLQETQYF.

The V and J genes are TRBV7-6 and TRBJ2-5; 8 bases map to TRBD1. Germline assignment: CDR1 SGHVS and CDR2 FNYEAQ. The CDR3 runs 14 residues. The ends lost 3 bases at V and 4 bases at J; junction bases unmatched: 4. The CDR3 reads CASSFQGAAETQYF. CDR3 nucleotides: TGTGCCAGCAGCTTTCAGGGGGCGGCAGAGACCCAGTACTTC.